This TCR beta chain stems from a study of blood T cell repertoires in COVID-19 (dated by TCRdb to 2020 to 2021). Regarding the research as a whole: Samples covering the acute and convalescent phases of COVID-19 were provided by collaborators in the United States, Italy and Spain. The material from the prospective study consisted of cDNA or gDNA derived from T cells, B-cell-depleted T cells, or PBMCs. Deeply sampled blood TCRbeta repertoires from subjects exposed to, actively infected with, or recovered from COVID-19 were included in the dataset. A freely available public database, intended as a resource for researchers studying the immune response to SARS-CoV-2, is where the repertoires were released. Samples were obtained from the ongoing ImmuneRACE study (first 160 participants) and from over a thousand subjects provided by 6 global collaborators. The sample metadata nearly always contained a de-identified subject ID, COVID-19 status, age in years and sex. HLA class I and class II types, where available, came from metadata supplied by the sample provider rather than from assay-based typing.

The immunoSEQ Assay, a bias-controlled multiplex PCR, was used to amplify TCRbeta CDR3 regions from genomic DNA. For the original study's pipeline: Within the assay, amplification of reference gene primers was used to estimate how many nucleated cells each sample contained. Sequence reads were collapsed and filtered to measure the absolute abundance of every unique TCRbeta CDR3 rearrangement. For each sample, productive Simpson clonality was calculated by taking the square root of Simpson's diversity index across productive rearrangements. This is the immuneACCESS table as TCRdb keeps it, with only in-frame sequences that have V and J called. A part of the clones is gone; compared with another copy, unresolved V genes explain less than half, and the rest is unexplained. V and J calls and clone size are given by that table; D and trimming were obtained from the DNA. The sample table shows a few hundred thousand clones, and approximately 90% are seen once. Around 9% of the sample rests with the top ten.

The paper's findings and limits, for the study overall: Clinical and demographic metadata were provided uncurated, with the amount varying by source and participant.

Participants in the prospective study were aged about 18 to 95 years, lived in about two dozen United States geographic areas, and enrolled through a virtual design. In the prospective study, cohorts were assigned on the basis of participant-reported clinical history obtained from a screening survey and a study questionnaire. Recovered participants in ImmuneRACE Cohort 3 were defined as having two consecutive negative NP/OP PCR tests, clearance from a healthcare professional, or resolution of symptoms. Each participant in the prospective study had whole blood, serum and a nasopharyngeal or oropharyngeal swab collected by mobile phlebotomists. Prospective study participants could optionally give additional blood draws and questionnaires over an approximately two-month period. Prospective study blood samples were shipped either frozen or at room temperature before DNA extraction. Of note for this clone: Its antigen is currently not known. No base-level quality is on record; no much larger clone is a single base apart.

The CDR3 covers 16 residues, taking in both the cysteine and the phenylalanine. CDR3 DNA only is kept here, 48 bases in frame from base 1. V and J are truncated by 3 bases and 3 bases respectively, leaving an intervening sequence of 14 bases. The germline V gene encodes CDR1 LNHDA and CDR2 SQIVND (reference sequence). Sequenced sample: PBMCs or T cells enriched from blood (not recorded which). The chain was built from TRBV19 and TRBJ2-2, and perhaps TRBD2 as D gene, on 7 matching bases. The sequence was collected from a woman between 18 and 29 years old who had recovered from COVID-19. CDR3 reads: CASSILAGAHTGELFF. The nucleotide sequence reads as follows: TGTGCCAGTAGTATTTTGGCGGGGGCCCACACCGGGGAGCTGTTTTTT.